The 9 T cell receptor beta chains given below trace back to one sample, sequenced in a study of cytomegalovirus exposure and HLA in healthy donors. Profiling relied on immunoSEQ multiplex PCR, and the TCRdb table lists in-frame clones only, not all of them. The sample has approximately 88,000 clones, 96% seen once. Sequencing was performed on PBMCs. The source is a woman aged 18-30 years in good health and CMV-seronegative.

This clone was detected only once. The chain joins TRBV5-1 to TRBJ1-1; TRBD1 agrees at 11 bases. Germline V gives CDR1 SGHRS, CDR2 YFSETQ. Trimming took 3 bases from V and 8 from J; bases not matched to a gene: 3. CDR3 length equals 13 residues. CDR3 DNA sequence: TGCGCCAGCAGCTATGGGGACAGGGGGGAAGCTTTCTTT. Its protein product is CASSYGDRGEAFF.

This clone has only one observation. CDR3 loop: CASSYGGAQGSYGYTF. The DNA for the CDR3 is TGTGCCAGCAGTTACGGGGGAGCACAGGGTAGCTATGGCTACACCTTC. The gene calls are TRBV6-5 and TRBJ1-2; maybe TRBD1 (6 bases). This CDR3 is 16 amino acids long. Trimming took 2 bases from V and 4 from J, leaving 17 bases between them. Germline-derived CDR1 and CDR2 are MNHEY and SVGAGI.

The chain has TRBV5-1 and TRBJ2-5; TRBD2 aligns across 12 bases. The CDR3 length is 16 residues. CDR1 SGHRS and CDR2 YFSETQ come from the germline V gene. With 4 bases clipped from V and 0 bases from J, the junction kept 4 bases outside the gene matches. In DNA, the CDR3 is TGCGCCAGCAGCCCCGGGACTAGCGGGTACCAAGAGACCCAGTACTTC. Translated, it gives CASSPGTSGYQETQYF.

The chain couples TRBV4-1 to TRBJ2-7; 8 bases line up with TRBD2. Germline V lookup: CDR1 MGHRA, CDR2 YSYEKL. There are 14 residues in the CDR3. The junction had 4 bases not matched to a gene; V was cut back by 1 base and J by 5 bases. This CDR3 reads CASSQVPAGDEQYF. For the CDR3, the DNA is TGCGCCAGCAGCCAAGTCCCAGCGGGAGACGAGCAGTACTTC.

The chain recombines TRBV28 with TRBJ2-2, with D perhaps matching TRBD2 (6 bases). The V and J ends lost 7 bases and 1 base respectively, with 10 bases between them. There are 14 residues in the CDR3. CDR1 is MDHEN, CDR2 SYDVKM, per germline. The CDR3 loop reads CASIWGLNTGELFF. The CDR3 coding sequence is TGTGCCAGCATTTGGGGACTGAACACCGGGGAGCTGTTTTTT.

The chain links TRBV6-4 to TRBJ1-1; TRBD1 matches 9 bases. V dropped 8 bases and J dropped 1; count of bases not matched to a gene: 8. Germline V lookup: CDR1 MRHNA, CDR2 SNTAGT. This CDR3 spans 15 amino acids. CDR3: CASSQGALGNTEAFF. The CDR3 nucleotides are TGTGCCAGCTCACAGGGGGCCCTCGGGAACACTGAAGCTTTCTTT.

The chain recombines TRBV19 with TRBJ2-7, with D perhaps matching TRBD2 (5 bases). From germline, CDR1 is LNHDA and CDR2 SQIVND (reference sequence). The CDR3 covers 13 residues. Trimming pared 2 bases from V and 6 bases from J, leaving 11 bases between. CDR3 coding DNA: TGTGCCAGTAGTATACCACCGGGATTCGAGCAGTACTTC. Translation: CASSIPPGFEQYF.

The chain is built from TRBV2 and TRBJ2-2; TRBD2 matches at 7 bases. The CDR3 loop spans 14 amino acids. V gave up 7 bases and J gave up 2 bases; unmatched junction bases: 4. CDR1 and CDR2 from the germline V gene are SNHLY and FYNNEI. The DNA for the CDR3 is TGTGCCAGCAACGGCGGGGGTAACACCGGGGAGCTGTTTTTT. Its translation is CASNGGGNTGELFF. Together with reference TRBV2 and TRBJ2-2, the CDR3 gives the full variable domain: EPEVTQTPSHQVTQMGQEVILRCVPISNHLYFYWYRQILGQKVEFLVSFYNNEISEKSEIFDDQFSVERPDGSNFTLKIRSTKLEDSAMYFCASNGGGNTGELFFGEGSRLTVL.

CDR3 nucleotides: TGTGCCACCAGCACTGGACTAGCCTACGAGCAGTACTTC. Translating it yields CATSTGLAYEQYF. This chain links TRBV15 with TRBJ2-7, with 7 bases identical to TRBD2. This CDR3 comprises 13 residues. Germline V gene lookup returns CDR1 LNHNV and CDR2 YYDKDF (reference sequence). Losses at the gene ends were 4 bases for V and 2 bases for J; bases not matched to a gene: 2.